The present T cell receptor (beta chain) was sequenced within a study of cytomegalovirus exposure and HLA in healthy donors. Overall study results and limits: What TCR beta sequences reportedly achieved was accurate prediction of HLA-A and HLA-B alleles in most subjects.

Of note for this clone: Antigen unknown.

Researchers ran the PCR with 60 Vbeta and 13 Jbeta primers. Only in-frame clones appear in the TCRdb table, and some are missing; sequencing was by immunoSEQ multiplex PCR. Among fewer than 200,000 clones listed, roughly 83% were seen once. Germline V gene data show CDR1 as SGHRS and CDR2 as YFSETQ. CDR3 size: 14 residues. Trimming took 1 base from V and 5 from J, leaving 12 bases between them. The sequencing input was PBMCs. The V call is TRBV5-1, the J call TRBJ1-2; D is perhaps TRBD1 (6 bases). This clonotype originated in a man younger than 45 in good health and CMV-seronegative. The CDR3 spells CASSLKDSVYGYTF. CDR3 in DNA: TGCGCCAGCAGCTTGAAGGACAGCGTATATGGCTACACCTTC.